Listed below are T cell receptor beta chains from one sample, sequenced in a study of graft-versus-host responses after intestinal transplantation. TCRdb keeps only in-frame clones here, not all; method: immunoSEQ multiplex PCR. The data hold 550 to 700 clones, with 76% observed a single time. The sample here was ileum tissue, taken about 260 days after intestinal transplant. These receptors were taken from a human patient who received an intestinal transplant, so some T cells may come from the graft donor. The CDR3 runs from the conserved cysteine through the conserved F or W. Fields, in order: J gene, clone size, D gene, CDR3 length, V gene, CDR3 DNA, CDR3 protein. D genes are given only for firm matches. Part of the rows lack a size; the others show once, few, many or a class for expanded clones.

TRBJ2-7 - TRBD2 18 TRBV27 TGTGCCAGCAGTTCCGTCAGAAGCGGGAGGCTCTTTGTTTACGAGCAGTACTTC CASSSVRSGRLFVYEQYF
TRBJ2-3 - - 13 TRBV19 TGTGCCAGTAGTTCAGGAGTGCGAGATACGCAGTATTTT CASSSGVRDTQYF
TRBJ2-5 - - 13 TRBV7-9 TGTGCCAGCAGCCTGAGCAGGGAAGAGACCCAGTACTTC CASSLSREETQYF
TRBJ2-7 - TRBD2 14 TRBV5-1 TGCGCCAGCAGCTTGGCAGCGGGGGCGTACGAGCAGTACTTC CASSLAAGAYEQYF
TRBJ1-5 - - 14 TRBV29-1 TGCAGCGTTGCAGGGGACGGACCGAATCAGCCCCAGCATTTT CSVAGDGPNQPQHF
TRBJ2-2 few TRBD2 15 TRBV19 TGTGCCAGTAGGGGGCTAGCGGGCCTCACCGGGGAGCTGTTTTTT CASRGLAGLTGELFF
TRBJ1-3 - - 16 TRBV19 TGTGCCAGTAGTATAGTGGCCCTTCGCCCTGGAAACACCATATATTTT CASSIVALRPGNTIYF
TRBJ2-2 - TRBD2 14 TRBV6-1 TGTGCCAGCAGTGAAGGGACTAGCACCGGGGAGCTGTTTTTT CASSEGTSTGELFF
TRBJ2-1 - TRBD2 15 TRBV6-4 TGTGCCAGCAGTGACTCTAGCGGGTCCTACAATGAGCAGTTCTTC CASSDSSGSYNEQFF
TRBJ2-1 - - 14 TRBV6-4 TGTGCCAGCAGTGACTCTGCGGAAAACAATGAGCAGTTCTTC CASSDSAENNEQFF
TRBJ2-7 - TRBD2 15 TRBV7-9 TGTGCCAGCAGCTTAGTAACTAGCGGCAACTACGAGCAGTACTTC CASSLVTSGNYEQYF
TRBJ1-4 - TRBD1 14 TRBV5-4 TGTGCCAGCAGCTTGGGACAGGGGGCTGAAAAACTGTTTTTT CASSLGQGAEKLFF
TRBJ2-7 - - 14 TRBV28 TGTGCCAGCAGCCGGAAGATCGGCTCCTACGAGCAGTACTTC CASSRKIGSYEQYF
TRBJ2-1 once TRBD2 15 TRBV19 TGTGCCAGTAGCCCCCTAGCGGGAGACCTGAATGAGCAGTTCTTC CASSPLAGDLNEQFF
TRBJ2-2 - TRBD1 19 TRBV7-9 TGTGCCAGCAGCTTAGCTCGTTATCAGACCGGGACAGGGACCGGGGAGCTGTTTTTT CASSLARYQTGTGTGELFF
TRBJ2-1 - - 15 TRBV19 TGTGCCAGTAGTACGCTAGCAGCTGCAAACAATGAGCAGTTCTTC CASSTLAAANNEQFF
TRBJ2-7 - TRBD2 14 TRBV5-1 TGCGCCAGCAGCCCTGAGGGACTAGCCTACGAGCAGTACTTC CASSPEGLAYEQYF
TRBJ2-2 - - 14 TRBV15 TGTGCCACCAGCAGGGACCCTAACACCGGGGAGCTGTTTTTT CATSRDPNTGELFF
TRBJ2-3 - TRBD2 15 TRBV6-4 TGTGCCAGCAGTGACGGGACTAGCGGCACAGATACGCAGTATTTT CASSDGTSGTDTQYF
TRBJ2-3 - - 14 TRBV6-5 TGTGCCAGCAGTTACGGCACTCCCACAGATACGCAGTATTTT CASSYGTPTDTQYF
TRBJ2-7 - - 15 TRBV6-5 TGTGCCAGCACCCAATGGCAGGGCCATTTGGAGGAGCAGTACTTC CASTQWQGHLEEQYF
TRBJ2-5 - TRBD1 14 TRBV5-6 TGTGCCAGCAGCTGGGGGACAGGGCAAGAGACCCAGTACTTC CASSWGTGQETQYF
TRBJ2-1 - - 15 TRBV9 TGTGCCAGCAGCGTAGTGGCGGAAGCCTACAATGAGCAGTTCTTC CASSVVAEAYNEQFF
TRBJ1-5 - TRBD1 16 TRBV19 TGTGCCAGTAGTGGGTTGGGACAGGCTAGAAATCAGCCCCAGCATTTT CASSGLGQARNQPQHF
TRBJ1-2 - - 16 TRBV6-1 TGTGCCAGCAGTGAAACAACCCCCCCAGTCAACTATGGCTACACCTTC CASSETTPPVNYGYTF
TRBJ2-1 - - 14 TRBV6-5 TGTGCCAGCAGTAGGGCCAGCTCCTACAATGAGCAGTTCTTC CASSRASSYNEQFF
TRBJ2-1 - TRBD2 18 TRBV4-2 TGTGCCAGCAGCCAAGAGGGACCCGGGACTAGCCCATACAATGAGCAGTTCTTC CASSQEGPGTSPYNEQFF
TRBJ2-7 - - 17 TRBV4-2 TGTGCCAGCAGCCAACAAGGCCCTAGCGAGTCCTCCTACGAGCAGTACTTC CASSQQGPSESSYEQYF
TRBJ2-1 - TRBD1 13 TRBV30 TGTGCCTGGAGCACAGGGACAGCTGATGAGCAGTTCTTC CAWSTGTADEQFF
TRBJ1-2 few - 13 TRBV6-1 TGTGCCAGCAGTGAATTAGAAAGCTATGGCTACACCTTC CASSELESYGYTF
TRBJ2-7 - - 15 TRBV19 TGTGCCAGTAGACAAACAGGTGTCCCTTCCTACGAGCAGTACTTC CASRQTGVPSYEQYF
TRBJ1-2 once - 13 TRBV19 TGTGCCAGTAGCCCCGGGGACACCTATGGCTACACCTTC CASSPGDTYGYTF
TRBJ2-3 - TRBD2 16 TRBV5-1 TGCGCCAGCAGAACCCATTATAGCGGGAGCACAGATACGCAGTATTTT CASRTHYSGSTDTQYF